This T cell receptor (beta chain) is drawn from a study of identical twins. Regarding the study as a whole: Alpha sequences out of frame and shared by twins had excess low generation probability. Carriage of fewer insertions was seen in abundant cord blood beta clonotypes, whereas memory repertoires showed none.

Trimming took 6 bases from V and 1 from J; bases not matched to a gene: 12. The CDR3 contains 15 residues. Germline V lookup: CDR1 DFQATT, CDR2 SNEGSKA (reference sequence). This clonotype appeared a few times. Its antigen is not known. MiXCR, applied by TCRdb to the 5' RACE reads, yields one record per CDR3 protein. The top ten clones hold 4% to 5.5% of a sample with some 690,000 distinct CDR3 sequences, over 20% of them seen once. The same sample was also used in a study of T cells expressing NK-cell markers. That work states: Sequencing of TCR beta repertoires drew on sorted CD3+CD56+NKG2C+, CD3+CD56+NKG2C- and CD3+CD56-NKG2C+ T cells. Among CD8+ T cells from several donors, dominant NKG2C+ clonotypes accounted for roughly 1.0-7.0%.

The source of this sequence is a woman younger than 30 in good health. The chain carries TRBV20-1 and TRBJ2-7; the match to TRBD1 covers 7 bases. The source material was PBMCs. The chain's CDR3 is CSAVPWTGGSYEQYF. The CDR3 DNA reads TGCAGTGCGGTTCCATGGACAGGCGGATCCTACGAGCAGTACTTC.